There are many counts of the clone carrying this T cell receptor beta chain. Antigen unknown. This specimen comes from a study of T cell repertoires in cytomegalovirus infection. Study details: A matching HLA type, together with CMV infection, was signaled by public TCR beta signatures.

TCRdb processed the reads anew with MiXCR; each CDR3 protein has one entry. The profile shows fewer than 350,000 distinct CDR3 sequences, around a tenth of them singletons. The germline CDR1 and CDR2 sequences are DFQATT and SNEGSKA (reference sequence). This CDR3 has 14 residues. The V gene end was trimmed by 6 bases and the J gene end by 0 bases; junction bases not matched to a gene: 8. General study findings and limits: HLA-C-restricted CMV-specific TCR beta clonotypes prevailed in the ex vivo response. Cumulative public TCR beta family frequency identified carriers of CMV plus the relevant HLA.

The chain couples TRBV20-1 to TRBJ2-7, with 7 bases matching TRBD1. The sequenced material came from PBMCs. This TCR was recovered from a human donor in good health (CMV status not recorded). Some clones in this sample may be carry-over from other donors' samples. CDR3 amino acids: CSAKKGANSYEQYF. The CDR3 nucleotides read TGCAGTGCCAAAAAGGGGGCGAACTCCTACGAGCAGTACTTC.